This TCR beta chain originates from a study of identical twins. Study-wide results and caveats: Findings came from cross-sectional statistics, without long-term follow-up of donors. Partly confounded zero-insertion analyses could result from invariant MAIT and iNKT cells.

Concerning this clonotype itself: Its target is unknown.

Trimming at V came to 3 bases and at J to 4 bases, leaving 9 bases not matched to a gene. The V gene's germline CDR1 is SGDLS and CDR2 YYNGEE. This CDR3 is 16 amino acids long. From the 5' RACE reads, TCRdb called clonotypes with MiXCR, one entry per CDR3 protein. Of fewer than 250,000 distinct CDR3 sequences in the sample, approximately 7.3% were seen once. The sample was also linked to a second study, of yellow fever vaccine responses in identical twins.

This sequence originates from a woman aged 18 to 35 in good health. V usage is TRBV9 and J usage is TRBJ2-2; 7 nucleotides align to TRBD2. The sequencing input was CD8+ T cells sorted from blood. CDR3 DNA sequence: TGTGCCAGCAGCGGAGGTCGGGGGGAACCCACCGGGGAGCTGTTTTTT. Its translation: CASSGGRGEPTGELFF.